This T cell receptor beta chain was sequenced during a study of cytomegalovirus exposure and HLA in healthy donors. Notes on this clone: The antigen is unknown.

Looked up from germline, CDR1 is MDHEN and CDR2 is SYDVKM. Trimming removed 5 bases from V and 3 bases from J; junction bases left unmatched: 11. The CDR3 runs 16 residues. In the PCR, 60 Vbeta and 13 Jbeta primers were used. Sequencing used immunoSEQ multiplex PCR; TCRdb keeps in-frame clones, though not all of them. The profile shows about 170,000 clones, around 81% of them singletons. Healthy bone marrow donors made up the donor group. Study-wide results and limits: TCR beta V- and J-gene trimming, according to a later analysis, was linked to a missense DCLRE1C variant.

The gene calls are TRBV28 and TRBJ1-1; 8 bases are a match to TRBD1. The TCR originated in a woman aged 25-40 years in good health and CMV-seropositive. Sequencing was carried out using PBMCs. The CDR3 nucleotides read TGTGCCAGCAGTCGAGTTGACAGGGGAACTTACACTGAAGCTTTCTTT. It yields the protein CASSRVDRGTYTEAFF.